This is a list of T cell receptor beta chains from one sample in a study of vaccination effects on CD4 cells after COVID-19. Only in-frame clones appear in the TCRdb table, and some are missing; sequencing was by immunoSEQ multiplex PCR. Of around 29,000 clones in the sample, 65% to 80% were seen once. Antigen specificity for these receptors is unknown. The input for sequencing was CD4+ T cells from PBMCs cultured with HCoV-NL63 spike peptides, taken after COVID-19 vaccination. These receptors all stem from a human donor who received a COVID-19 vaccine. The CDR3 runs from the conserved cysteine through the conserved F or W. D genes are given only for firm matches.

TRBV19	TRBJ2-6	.	TGTGCCAGTAGCAGACAGTCCTCTGGGGCCAACGTCCTGACTTTC	CASSRQSSGANVLTF
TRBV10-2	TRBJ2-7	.	TGCGCCAGCAGTGAATCCTTACGCTACGAGCAGTACTTC	CASSESLRYEQYF
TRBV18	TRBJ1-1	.	TGTGCCAGCTCACCCGCCCCGGGGATTGTAGCTTTCTTT	CASSPAPGIVAFF
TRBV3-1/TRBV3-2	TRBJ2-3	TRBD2	TGTGCCAGCAGCCAAGAACCGGGAGGAGGAGGCAAGATCACGCAGTATTTT	CASSQEPGGGGKITQYF
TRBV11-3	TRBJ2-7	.	TGTGCCAACCCGAGGGAATGCGAGCAGTACTTC	CANPRECEQYF
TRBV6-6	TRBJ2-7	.	TGTGCCAGCAGTTACTTCCTCACAGGGAGCTCCTACGAGCAGTACTTC	CASSYFLTGSSYEQYF
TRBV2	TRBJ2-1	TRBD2	TGTGCCAGCAGGCAAGGGACTAGCGGGAGGAGGGGCAATGAGCAGTTCTTC	CASRQGTSGRRGNEQFF
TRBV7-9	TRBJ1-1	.	TGTGCCAGCAGCTTAGGATGGCAGAACACTGAAGCTTTCTTT	CASSLGWQNTEAFF
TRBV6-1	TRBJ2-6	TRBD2	TGTGCCAGCACTGAGCGGGACTCCCCGATTTCTGGGGCCAACGTCCTGACTTTC	CASTERDSPISGANVLTF
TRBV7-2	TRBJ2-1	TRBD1	TGTGCCAGCAGCTTTATAAGGGGGCATGAGCAGTTCTTC	CASSFIRGHEQFF
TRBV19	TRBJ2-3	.	TGTGCCAGTAGTATAGTTCCCGTGGATACGCAGTATTTT	CASSIVPVDTQYF
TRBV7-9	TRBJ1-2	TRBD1	TGTGCCAGCAGCTCTTGGGACAGGGAAATCAGTACTGATGGCTACACCTTC	CASSSWDREISTDGYTF
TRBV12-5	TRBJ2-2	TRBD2	TGTGCTAGTGGTTTGGTAATCGTAGGGACTAGCGGGAAGGGGACCGGGGAGCTGTTTTTT	CASGLVIVGTSGKGTGELFF
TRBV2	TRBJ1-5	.	TGTGCCAGCAGTGTATATGGGACGGTTCAGCCCCAGCATTTT	CASSVYGTVQPQHF
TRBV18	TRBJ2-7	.	TGTGCCAGCTCAGGGTCGGGGCGAGCATACGAGCAGTACTTC	CASSGSGRAYEQYF
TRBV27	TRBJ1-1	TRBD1	TGTGCCAGCAGTTTATGGGACAGGGGGCGAGCTTTCTTT	CASSLWDRGRAFF
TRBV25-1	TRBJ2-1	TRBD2	TGTGCCAGCAAACTAGCGGGTGGAAATGAGCAGTTCTTC	CASKLAGGNEQFF